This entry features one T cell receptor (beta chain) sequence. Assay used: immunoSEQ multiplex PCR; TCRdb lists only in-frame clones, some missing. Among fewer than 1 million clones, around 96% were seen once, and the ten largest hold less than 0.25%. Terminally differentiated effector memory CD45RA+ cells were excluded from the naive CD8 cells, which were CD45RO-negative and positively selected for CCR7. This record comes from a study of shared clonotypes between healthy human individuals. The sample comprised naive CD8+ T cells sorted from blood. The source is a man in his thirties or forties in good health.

In DNA form, the CDR3 reads TGTGCCATCAGTGACGCGGGACACCCGGGCACTGAAGCTTTCTTT. It translates to CAISDAGHPGTEAFF. V is TRBV10-3 and J is TRBJ1-1, with D possibly matching TRBD1 (6 bases). CDR1 is ENHRY, CDR2 SYGVKD, per germline. CDR3 size: 15 residues. V dropped 3 bases and J dropped 4 bases, with 15 bases sitting between them.